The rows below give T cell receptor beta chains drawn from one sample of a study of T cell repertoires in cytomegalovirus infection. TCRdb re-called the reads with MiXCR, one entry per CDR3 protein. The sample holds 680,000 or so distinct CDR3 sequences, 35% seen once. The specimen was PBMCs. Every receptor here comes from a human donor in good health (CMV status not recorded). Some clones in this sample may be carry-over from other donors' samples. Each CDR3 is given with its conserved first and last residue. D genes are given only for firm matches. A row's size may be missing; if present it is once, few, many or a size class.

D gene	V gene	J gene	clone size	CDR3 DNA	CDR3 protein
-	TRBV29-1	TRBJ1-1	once	TGCAGCGTTGAAGGGACAGAAAAGGACACTGAAGCTTTCTTT	CSVEGTEKDTEAFF
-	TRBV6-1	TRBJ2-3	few	TGTGCCAGCACCAGGGCAGTAACAGATACGCAGTATTTT	CASTRAVTDTQYF
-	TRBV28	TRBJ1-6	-	TGTGCCAGCAGCCCCTTATGGTCCTATAATTCACCCCTCCACTTT	CASSPLWSYNSPLHF
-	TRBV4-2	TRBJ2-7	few	TGTGCCAGCAGCCAAACCCCGCCGGGTACAGGGCCCTACGAGCAGTACTTC	CASSQTPPGTGPYEQYF
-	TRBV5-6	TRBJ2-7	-	TGTGCCAGCGCCCCATCTGGGGAACCCCGTTACGAGCAGTACTTC	CASAPSGEPRYEQYF
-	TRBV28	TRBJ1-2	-	TGTGCCAGCAGTGTCCGGGGGAACGGGTATGGCTACACCTTC	CASSVRGNGYGYTF
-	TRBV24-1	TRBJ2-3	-	TGTGCCACCAGAGTCCCGCCGACAGATACGCAGTATTTT	CATRVPPTDTQYF
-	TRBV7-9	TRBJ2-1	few	TGTGCCAGCAGCTTAGTTATTTCTGAGCAGTTCTTC	CASSLVISEQFF
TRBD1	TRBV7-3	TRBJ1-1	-	TGTGCCAGCAGACAGGGGGGGGCGAACACTGAAGCTTCCTTT	CASRQGGANTEASF
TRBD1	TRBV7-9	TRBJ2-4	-	TGTGCCAGCAGTTGGGGGACAGGGAGTCTTAGCTTGAACATTCAGTACTTC	CASSWGTGSLSLNIQYF
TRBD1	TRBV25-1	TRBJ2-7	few	TGTGCCAGCAGTGAGGATCCGGGGACAGGGAAGTACGAGCAGTACTTC	CASSEDPGTGKYEQYF
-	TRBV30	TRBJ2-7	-	TGTGCCTGGGATGCTAGGGTTCGCGAGCAGTACTTC	CAWDARVREQYF
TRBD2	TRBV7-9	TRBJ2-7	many	TGTGCCAGCAGCTTAGACGCTACTCGCGGGAGAGTGAGTCGGGAGCAGTACTTC	CASSLDATRGRVSREQYF
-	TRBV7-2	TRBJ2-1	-	TGTGCCAGCAGCTTGGGACTTAGGTACAATGAGCAGTTCTTC	CASSLGLRYNEQFF
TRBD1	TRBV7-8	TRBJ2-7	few	TGTGCCAGCAGCTTAGGGACAGGATTCCTTTACGAGCAGTACTTC	CASSLGTGFLYEQYF
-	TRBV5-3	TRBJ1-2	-	TGTGCCAGCAGCCCAACAACAGGGCGAGCTAACTATGGCTACACCTTC	CASSPTTGRANYGYTF
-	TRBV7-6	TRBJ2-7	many	TGTGCCAGCAGCTTAATCAGGGACGAGACCTACGAGCAGTACTTC	CASSLIRDETYEQYF
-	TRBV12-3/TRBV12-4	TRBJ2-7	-	TGTGCCAGCAGACAGACAGCTTCCTACGAGCAGTACTTC	CASRQTASYEQYF
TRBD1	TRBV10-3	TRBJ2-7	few	TGTGCCATCAGGGGACAGGGTAGTATGAACGAGCAGTACTTC	CAIRGQGSMNEQYF
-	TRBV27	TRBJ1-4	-	TGTGCCAGCAGTTTATTTGGGGATCCCGGTGAAAAACTGTTTTTT	CASSLFGDPGEKLFF
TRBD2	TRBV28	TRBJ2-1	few	TGTGCCAGCAGTATTCCGGGAGGGGGTACAGGTGAGCAGTTCTTC	CASSIPGGGTGEQFF
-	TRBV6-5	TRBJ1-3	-	TGTGCCAGCAGTTACTCGAGGTTCGACGGAAACACCATATATTTT	CASSYSRFDGNTIYF
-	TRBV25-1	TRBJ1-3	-	TGTGCCAGCAGTGAAATCTCTGGAAACACCATATATTTT	CASSEISGNTIYF
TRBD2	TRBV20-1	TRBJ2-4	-	TGCAGTGCTAGTAGGCGGGGGATAAAAAACATTCAGTACTTC	CSASRRGIKNIQYF
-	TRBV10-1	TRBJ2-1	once	TGCGCCAGCAGTGAGTATCCGGGGGCGAGTGGCAATGAGCAGTTCTTC	CASSEYPGASGNEQFF
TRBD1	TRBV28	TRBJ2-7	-	TGTGCCAGCAGTTCCCCTGGACGAACAGGGGGCTCCTACGAGCAGTACTTC	CASSSPGRTGGSYEQYF
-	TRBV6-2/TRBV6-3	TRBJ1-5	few	TGTGCCAGCAGTCTCCCCGGGACGGTTAGCAATCAGCCCCAGCATTTT	CASSLPGTVSNQPQHF
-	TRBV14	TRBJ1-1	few	TGTGCCAGCAGCCAAGGGCCACAGAACACTGAAGCTTTCTTT	CASSQGPQNTEAFF
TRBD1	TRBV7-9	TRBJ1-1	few	TGTGCCAGCAGCTTAGAGAGGGACAGGGGCGCTTTCTTT	CASSLERDRGAFF
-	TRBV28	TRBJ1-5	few	TGTGCCAGCAGTTTAGGGGTAGTTAGCAATCAGCCCCAGCATTTT	CASSLGVVSNQPQHF
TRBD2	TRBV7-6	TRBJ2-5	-	TGTGCCAGCAGCTTAGCGGGGACTAGCGGACTACAAGAGACCCAGTACTTC	CASSLAGTSGLQETQYF
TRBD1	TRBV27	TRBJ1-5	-	TGTGCCAGCAGTTCCTCTGGGACAGGGTGCAATCAGCCCCAGCATTTT	CASSSSGTGCNQPQHF
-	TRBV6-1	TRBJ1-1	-	TGTGCCAGCAGTGGCAGGGGTCGGGCTGAAGCTTTCTTT	CASSGRGRAEAFF
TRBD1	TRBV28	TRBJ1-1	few	TGTGCCAGCAGTTTAATTGACAGGGGAGTCACTGAAGCTTTCTTT	CASSLIDRGVTEAFF
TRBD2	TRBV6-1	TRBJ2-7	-	TGTGCCAGCAGTGAAAGGGGCGGGGGGAGCTCCTACGAGCAGTACTTC	CASSERGGGSSYEQYF
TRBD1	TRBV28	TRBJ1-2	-	TGTGCCAGTGAGACCGACAGGGCGTATGGCTACACCTTC	CASETDRAYGYTF
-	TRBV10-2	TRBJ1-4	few	TGCGCCAGCAGTGCCCTAAGTGAAAAACTGTTTTTT	CASSALSEKLFF
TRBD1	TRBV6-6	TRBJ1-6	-	TGTGCCAGCAGTTACTCCGGACAGGCCTTTAATTCACCCCTCCACTTT	CASSYSGQAFNSPLHF
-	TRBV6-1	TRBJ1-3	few	TGTGCCATCGCCTCTGGAAACACCATATATTTT	CAIASGNTIYF
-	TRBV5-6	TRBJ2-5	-	TGTGCCAGCAGCCTCAGAGTGGTGACAAGGGGGGAGACCCAGTACTTC	CASSLRVVTRGETQYF
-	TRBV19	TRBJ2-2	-	TGTGCCAGTAGTATCAGGGCAAGAGTTGGGAACACCGGGGAGCTGTTTTTT	CASSIRARVGNTGELFF
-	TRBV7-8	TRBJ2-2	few	TGTGCCAGCAGCTGGTCAGGGGGGGGGACCGGGGAGCTGTTTTTT	CASSWSGGGTGELFF
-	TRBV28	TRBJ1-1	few	TGTGCCACCTTGGGACCGAAGAACACTGAAGCTTTCTTT	CATLGPKNTEAFF
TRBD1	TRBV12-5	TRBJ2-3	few	TGTGCTAGTGCGGGGACAGGCTTCACAGATACGCAGTATTTT	CASAGTGFTDTQYF
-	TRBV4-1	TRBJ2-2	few	TGCGCCAGTCGGACAGATTCTACCGGGGAGCTGTTTTTT	CASRTDSTGELFF
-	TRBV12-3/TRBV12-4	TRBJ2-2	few	TGTGCCAGCAGCTCGGCTAGGGGGGAGCTGTTTTTT	CASSSARGELFF
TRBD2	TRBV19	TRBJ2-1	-	TGTGCCAGTAGTAGGACTAGCGGGAACGATGAGCAGTTCTTC	CASSRTSGNDEQFF
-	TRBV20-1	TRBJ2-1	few	TGCAGTGCTAGTCTCTTTACCCCCTACAATGAGCAGTTCTTC	CSASLFTPYNEQFF
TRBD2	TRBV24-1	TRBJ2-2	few	TGTGCCACCAGTGATTTAAAACTGGGACTAGCGCCCGGGGAGCTGTTTTTT	CATSDLKLGLAPGELFF
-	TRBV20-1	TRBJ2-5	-	TGCAGTGCTAGAGCGCAGCGGGACAGGAGGCGGGAGACCCAGTACTTC	CSARAQRDRRRETQYF